The rows below give T cell receptor beta chains drawn from one sample of a study of human T cells and chemical hapten exposure. TCRdb reprocessed the RACE reads via MiXCR and lists one record per CDR3 protein. Of around 360,000 distinct CDR3 sequences listed, roughly 6.3% were seen once; the top ten hold approximately 5.4%. This sample comprised whole blood, obtained in connection with sensitization to the hapten diphenylcyclopropenone (DPC). The receptors come from a woman aged 18 to 35 with alopecia areata. Some clones in this sample may be carry-over from other donors' samples. The CDR3 runs from the conserved cysteine through the conserved F or W. Some rows have no size entry. The others give once, few or many, or a class for an expanded clone.

j_gene	v_gene	abundance	CDR3aa
TRBJ2-4	TRBV3-1	NA	CASSQDLQPIAKNIQYF
TRBJ2-6	TRBV29-1	few	CSVGISLSSGANVLTF
TRBJ2-3	TRBV5-1	few	CASSLISGPSYTDTQYF
TRBJ2-5	TRBV29-1	many	CSVEEYDRGQETQYF
TRBJ1-5	TRBV5-1	many	CASSLLGTGESNQPQHF
TRBJ1-1	TRBV5-1	few	CASSPREQNTEAFF
TRBJ2-5	TRBV2	many	CASSVEGQETQYF
TRBJ2-5	TRBV6-1	many	CASRAFGQGETQYF
TRBJ2-3	TRBV5-1	NA	CASSLEDGGTDTQYF
TRBJ1-1	TRBV5-4	many	CASSFTTTRATEAFF
TRBJ2-5	TRBV2	few	CASSDRKGTQYF
TRBJ1-5	TRBV7-2	many	CASSEGQGDQPQHF
TRBJ1-5	TRBV6-2/TRBV6-3	many	CASTSLNNQPQHF
TRBJ1-2	TRBV13	many	CASSLGSQAQDDYGYTF
TRBJ1-5	TRBV7-6	many	CASSLNWAGSVNQPQHF
TRBJ2-3	TRBV6-6	many	CASSYGSGTDTQYF
TRBJ1-1	TRBV6-1	many	CASSRPRSGDTEAFF
TRBJ2-7	TRBV20-1	NA	CSARAGRDYEQYF
TRBJ2-1	TRBV4-1	NA	CASSRINDRTGRNEQFF
TRBJ2-1	TRBV6-2/TRBV6-3	NA	CASTLGGEQFF
TRBJ2-3	TRBV5-4	few	CASRQTGTATDTQYF
TRBJ1-1	TRBV14	few	CASSQESRWGTDNTEAFF
TRBJ1-1	TRBV27	NA	CASSLSIGDYTEAFF
TRBJ1-5	TRBV4-1	NA	CASSQDPSKSNQPQHF
TRBJ2-1	TRBV7-2	few	CASSLTPRGRLYNEQFF
TRBJ2-4	TRBV6-2/TRBV6-3	many	CASSYPRSANIQYF
TRBJ2-7	TRBV7-2	NA	CASSPTVANPEQYF
TRBJ2-7	TRBV6-2/TRBV6-3	few	CASDGGKETYEQYF
TRBJ2-7	TRBV20-1	NA	CSARTPLYEQYF
TRBJ1-2	TRBV24-1	many	CATSDIDRSYGYTF
TRBJ2-2	TRBV20-1	few	CSARFTGELFF
TRBJ1-1	TRBV12-3/TRBV12-4	few	CASSLALGVAAFF
TRBJ1-4	TRBV12-3/TRBV12-4	few	CASSLFFYSGLAEKLFF
TRBJ2-3	TRBV19	NA	CASSRLRADTQYF
TRBJ2-1	TRBV29-1	NA	CSSASSYNEQFF
TRBJ2-3	TRBV5-5	few	CASSLDFPDTQYF
TRBJ1-3	TRBV12-3/TRBV12-4	many	CASSFGGAIYF
TRBJ2-7	TRBV3-1	many	CASSLISGGEQYF
TRBJ1-1	TRBV10-3	few	CAIRGVDTEAFF
TRBJ1-1	TRBV7-3	many	CASSSTASTEAFF
TRBJ1-6	TRBV27	many	CASSLFVSSYNSPLHF
TRBJ1-1	TRBV12-3/TRBV12-4	few	CASSSNEFPYTEAFF
TRBJ2-2	TRBV4-2	NA	CASSQSGEGARGELFF
TRBJ2-1	TRBV10-3	many	CAISEPTVSYNEQFF
TRBJ2-5	TRBV5-5	many	CASSLDSEETQYF
TRBJ1-1	TRBV2	NA	CASPGTGGSTEAFF
TRBJ1-3	TRBV10-3	many	CAASDLGQFQSGNTIYF
TRBJ1-2	TRBV6-2/TRBV6-3	many	CASSYSNKGTNGYTF
TRBJ1-4	TRBV18	NA	CASSPPSRGDEKLFF
TRBJ1-1	TRBV21-1	NA	CASSKNEGRVNTEAFF